This T cell receptor beta chain was documented in a study of OX40 agonist ivuxolimab in advanced cancers. The V and J ends lost 3 bases and 6 bases, in that order; junction bases with no gene match: 6. The CDR3 length is 16 residues. Per germline, CDR1 SGHVS and CDR2 FQNEAQ. Measured with immunoSEQ multiplex PCR; TCRdb has only the in-frame clones, and not every one. The data hold about 150,000 clones, with approximately 90% observed a single time. Sample: CD4+ or CD8+ T cells sorted from blood, taken in a trial of the OX40 agonist ivuxolimab. This TCR derives from an adult with an advanced solid tumor such as melanoma, head and neck, liver or kidney cancer. The V call is TRBV7-8, the J call TRBJ2-2; TRBD2 aligns across 11 bases. CDR3 sequence: CASSLPSGRPPGELFF. In DNA form, the CDR3 reads TGTGCCAGCAGCTTGCCTAGCGGGAGGCCCCCCGGGGAGCTGTTTTTT.